The present T cell receptor (beta chain) was sequenced within a study of blood T cell repertoires in COVID-19. Study-level information: There were acute and convalescent COVID-19 samples, and they came from the United States, Italy and Spain. The cDNA or gDNA used as material had been derived from T cells, B-cell-depleted T cells, or PBMCs.

The sample holds many counts of this clone. Authors' processing steps: Nucleated cell counts were estimated from reference gene primer amplification. TCRdb keeps only in-frame clones here, not all; method: immunoSEQ multiplex PCR. For V, J and clone size, that table is used; D and trimming come from the DNA. The table lists roughly 80,000 clones, roughly 79% of them singletons. This TCR was sampled from a human donor in a cohort sampled during active COVID-19. Sequencing input: peripheral blood.

CDR3 loop: CSVGDILDRVSYNEQFF. Written as DNA, the CDR3 is TGCAGCGTTGGGGACATCCTGGACAGGGTGTCCTACAATGAGCAGTTCTTC. The genes are TRBV29-1 and TRBJ2-1; 8 positions agree with TRBD1. J gave up 1 base and V 4 bases, and 12 bases lay outside the gene matches. This CDR3 region has 17 residues. Germline CDR1 and CDR2: SQVTM and ANQGSEA.